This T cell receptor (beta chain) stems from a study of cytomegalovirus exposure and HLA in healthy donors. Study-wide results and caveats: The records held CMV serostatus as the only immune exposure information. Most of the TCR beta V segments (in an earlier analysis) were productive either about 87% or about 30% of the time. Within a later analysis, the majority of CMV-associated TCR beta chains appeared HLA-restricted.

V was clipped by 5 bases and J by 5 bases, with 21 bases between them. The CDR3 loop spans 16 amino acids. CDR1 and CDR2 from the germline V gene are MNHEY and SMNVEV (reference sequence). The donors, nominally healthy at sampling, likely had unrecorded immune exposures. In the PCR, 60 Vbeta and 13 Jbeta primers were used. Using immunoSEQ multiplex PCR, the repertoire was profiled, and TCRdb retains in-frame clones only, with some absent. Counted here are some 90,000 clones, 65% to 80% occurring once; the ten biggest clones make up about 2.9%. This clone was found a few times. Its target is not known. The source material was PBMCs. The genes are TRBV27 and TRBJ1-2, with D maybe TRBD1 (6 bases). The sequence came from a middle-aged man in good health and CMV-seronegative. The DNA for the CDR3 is TGTGCCAGCAGTCCCCGAGAACAGGGAAGGGTGTATGGCTACACCTTC. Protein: CASSPREQGRVYGYTF.